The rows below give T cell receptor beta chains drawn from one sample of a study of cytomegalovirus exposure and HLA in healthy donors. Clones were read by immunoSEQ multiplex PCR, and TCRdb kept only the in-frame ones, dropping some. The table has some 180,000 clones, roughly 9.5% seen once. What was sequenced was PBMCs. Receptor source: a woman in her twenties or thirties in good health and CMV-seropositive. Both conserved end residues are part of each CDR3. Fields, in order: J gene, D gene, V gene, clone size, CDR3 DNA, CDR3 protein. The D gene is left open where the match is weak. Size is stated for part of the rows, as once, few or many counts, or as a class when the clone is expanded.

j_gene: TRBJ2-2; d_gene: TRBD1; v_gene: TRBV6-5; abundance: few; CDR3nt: TGTGCCAGCAGTTGGACAGGGGTGAACACCGGGGAGCTGTTTTTT; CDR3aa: CASSWTGVNTGELFF
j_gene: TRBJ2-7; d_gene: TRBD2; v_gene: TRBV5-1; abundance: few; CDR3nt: TGCGCCAGCAGCTTGATTAGCGGGATCTACGAGCAGTACTTC; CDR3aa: CASSLISGIYEQYF
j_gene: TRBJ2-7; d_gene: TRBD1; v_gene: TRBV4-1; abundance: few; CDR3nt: TGCGCCAGCAGCCCACCTGACAGGGCCCCCTACGAGCAGTACTTC; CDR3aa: CASSPPDRAPYEQYF
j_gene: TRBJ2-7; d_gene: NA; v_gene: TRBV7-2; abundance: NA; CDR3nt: TGTGCCAGCAGCTTAGGACAGATTGGGACATACGAGCAGTACTTC; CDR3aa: CASSLGQIGTYEQYF
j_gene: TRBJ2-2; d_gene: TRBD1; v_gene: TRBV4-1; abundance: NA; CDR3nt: TGCGCCAGCAGCCAAGGACAGGGAACACTTGGGGAGCTGTTTTTT; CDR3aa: CASSQGQGTLGELFF
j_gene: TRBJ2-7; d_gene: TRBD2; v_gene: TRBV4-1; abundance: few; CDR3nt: TGCGCCAGCAGTAGAATCCTGGCTAGCGGGAGTTACGAGCAGTACTTC; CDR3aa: CASSRILASGSYEQYF
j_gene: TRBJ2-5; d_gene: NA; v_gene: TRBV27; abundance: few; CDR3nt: TGTGCCAGCAGTACGTACAGGGAAGGGGAGACCCAGTACTTC; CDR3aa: CASSTYREGETQYF
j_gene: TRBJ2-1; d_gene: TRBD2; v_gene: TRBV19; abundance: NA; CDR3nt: TGTGCCAGTAGTCCTCAGACTAGCGGGAGGTGGAATGAGCAGTTCTTC; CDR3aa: CASSPQTSGRWNEQFF
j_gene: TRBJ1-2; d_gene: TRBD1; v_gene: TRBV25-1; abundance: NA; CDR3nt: TGTGCCAGCAGTGAATATAGCAGGGGGCATTTTGGCTACACCTTC; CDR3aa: CASSEYSRGHFGYTF
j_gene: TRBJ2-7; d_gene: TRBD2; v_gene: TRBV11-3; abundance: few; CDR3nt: TGTGCCAGCAGCTTACTAGCGGGGTCCGGGGAGCAGTACTTC; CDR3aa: CASSLLAGSGEQYF
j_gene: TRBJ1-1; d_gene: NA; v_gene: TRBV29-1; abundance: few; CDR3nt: TGCAGCGTTGAAGGGGGCAGGGGACCCCTGAGGACTGAAGCTTTCTTT; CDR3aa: CSVEGGRGPLRTEAFF
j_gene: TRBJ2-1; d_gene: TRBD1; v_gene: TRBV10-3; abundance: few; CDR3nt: TGTGCCATCAGTGAGGGGACAGGGGGCTTCAATGAGCAGTTCTTC; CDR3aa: CAISEGTGGFNEQFF
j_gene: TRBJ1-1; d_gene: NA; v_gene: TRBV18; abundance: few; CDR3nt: TGTGCCAGCTCATCCCCGGGGGGTTACTTTGAAGCTTTCTTT; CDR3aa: CASSSPGGYFEAFF
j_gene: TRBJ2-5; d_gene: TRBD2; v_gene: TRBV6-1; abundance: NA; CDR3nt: TGTGCCAGCAGTGAAAGAGAGGTTAGCGGGAGTTGGTGGGAGACCCAGTACTTC; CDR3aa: CASSEREVSGSWWETQYF
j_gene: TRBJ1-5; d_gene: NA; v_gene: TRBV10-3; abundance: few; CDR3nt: TGTGCCATCAGTGATCGCCAGGGCCCCAATCAGCCCCAGCATTTT; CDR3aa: CAISDRQGPNQPQHF
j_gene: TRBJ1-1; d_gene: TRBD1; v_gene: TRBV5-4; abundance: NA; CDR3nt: TGTGCCAGCAGCCCGGAGGGACAGCTGAACACTGAAGCTTTCTTT; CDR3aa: CASSPEGQLNTEAFF
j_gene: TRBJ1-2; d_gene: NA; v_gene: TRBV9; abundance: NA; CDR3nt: TGTGCCAGCAGCCCCCGCGGGGTGGGGGGCTACACCTTC; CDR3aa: CASSPRGVGGYTF
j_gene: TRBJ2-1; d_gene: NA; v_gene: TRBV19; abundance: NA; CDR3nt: TGTGCCAGTAGTAGGTGGCTAGCCACCTACAATGAGCAGTTCTTC; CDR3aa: CASSRWLATYNEQFF
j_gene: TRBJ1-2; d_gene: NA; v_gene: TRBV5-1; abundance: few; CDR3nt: TGCGCCAGCAGCTTGCGCGGGGACCCCGACTATGGCTACACCTTC; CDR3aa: CASSLRGDPDYGYTF
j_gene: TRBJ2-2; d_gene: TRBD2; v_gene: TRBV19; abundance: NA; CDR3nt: TGTGCCAGTAGGTCCAAGCGGGGGCCCGGGGAGCTGTTTTTT; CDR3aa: CASRSKRGPGELFF
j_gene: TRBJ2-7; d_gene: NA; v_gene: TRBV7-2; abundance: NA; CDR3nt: TGTGCCAGCAGCTTGTCGGGGTCCGAGCAGTACTTC; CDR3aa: CASSLSGSEQYF
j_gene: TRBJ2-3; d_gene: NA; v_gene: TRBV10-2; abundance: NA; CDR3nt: TGCGCCAGCAGTGAGTCCAGGGGAAGAGGCACAGATACGCAGTATTTT; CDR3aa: CASSESRGRGTDTQYF
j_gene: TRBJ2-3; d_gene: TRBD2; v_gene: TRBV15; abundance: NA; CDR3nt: TGTGCCACCAGCACTAGCGGCTTCACAGATACGCAGTATTTT; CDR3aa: CATSTSGFTDTQYF
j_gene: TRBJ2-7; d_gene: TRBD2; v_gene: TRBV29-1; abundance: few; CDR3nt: TGCAGCGTAGGCGGACTAGCGGGCCTCGAGCAGTACTTC; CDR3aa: CSVGGLAGLEQYF
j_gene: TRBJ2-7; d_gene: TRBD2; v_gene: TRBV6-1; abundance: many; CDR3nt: TGTGCCAGCAGTAAAGGTAAAGGGTCTAGCGGCTCCTACGAGCAGTACTTC; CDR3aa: CASSKGKGSSGSYEQYF
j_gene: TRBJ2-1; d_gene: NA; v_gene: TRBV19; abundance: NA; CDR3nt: TGTGCCAGTGGCCTTGACAGTGAGCAGTTCTTC; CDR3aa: CASGLDSEQFF
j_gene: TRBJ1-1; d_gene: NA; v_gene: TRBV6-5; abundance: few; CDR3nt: TGTGCCAGCAGTACTCCAGGGATTTACGGAGCTTTCTTT; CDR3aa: CASSTPGIYGAFF
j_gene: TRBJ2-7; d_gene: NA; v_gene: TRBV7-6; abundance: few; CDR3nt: TGTGCCAGCAGCCCGAGCGGGCCGAGCTCCTACGAGCAGTACTTC; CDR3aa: CASSPSGPSSYEQYF
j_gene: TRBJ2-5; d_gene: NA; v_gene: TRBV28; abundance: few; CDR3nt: TGTGCCAGCAACATAGGGGTGGCGGCTAGGTCGGAGACCCAGTACTTC; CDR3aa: CASNIGVAARSETQYF
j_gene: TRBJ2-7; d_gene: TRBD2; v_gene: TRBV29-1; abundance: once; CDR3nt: TGCAGCGTTGATGGGCTAGCGGGAAAAAGAGGCGAGCAGTACTTC; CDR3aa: CSVDGLAGKRGEQYF
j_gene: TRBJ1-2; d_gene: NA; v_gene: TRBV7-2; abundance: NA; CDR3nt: TGTGCCAGCACCTGGCAGGGCGGCTATGGCTACACCTTC; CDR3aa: CASTWQGGYGYTF
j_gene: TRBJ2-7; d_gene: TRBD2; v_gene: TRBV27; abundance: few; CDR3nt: TGTGCCAGCAGCCAACTAGCGGGAGAACTCTACGAGCAGTACTTC; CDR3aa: CASSQLAGELYEQYF
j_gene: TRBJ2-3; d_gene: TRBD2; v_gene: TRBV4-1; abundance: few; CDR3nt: TGCGCCAGCAGCCAAGATAGTGCGGGAGCGTCAGATACGCAGTATTTT; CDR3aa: CASSQDSAGASDTQYF
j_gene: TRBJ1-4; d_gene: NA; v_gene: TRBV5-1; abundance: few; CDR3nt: TGCGCCAGCAGCTTGACAAGAACTAATGAAAAACTGTTTTTT; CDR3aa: CASSLTRTNEKLFF
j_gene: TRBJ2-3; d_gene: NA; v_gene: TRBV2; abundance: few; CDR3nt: TGTGCCAGCAACCGGGACTTAAGCACAGATACGCAGTATTTT; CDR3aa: CASNRDLSTDTQYF
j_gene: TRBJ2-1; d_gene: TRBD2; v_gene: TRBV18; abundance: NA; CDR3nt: TGTGCCAGCTCACCAACTAGCGGGAGGGGTGAGCAGTTCTTC; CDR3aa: CASSPTSGRGEQFF
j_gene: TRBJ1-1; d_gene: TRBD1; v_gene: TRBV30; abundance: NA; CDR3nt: TGTGCCTGGAGTCCCCGGGACAGGGGCTATAACACTGAAGCTTTCTTT; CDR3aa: CAWSPRDRGYNTEAFF
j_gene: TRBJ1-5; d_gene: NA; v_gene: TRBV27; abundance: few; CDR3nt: TGTGCCAGCAGTCCCTCTCGGAATCAGCCCCAGCATTTT; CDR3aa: CASSPSRNQPQHF
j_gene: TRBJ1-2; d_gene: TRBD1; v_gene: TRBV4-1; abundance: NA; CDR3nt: TGCGCCAGCAGCCAAGTAGAGGGACAGGCGTATGGCTACACCTTT; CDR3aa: CASSQVEGQAYGYTF
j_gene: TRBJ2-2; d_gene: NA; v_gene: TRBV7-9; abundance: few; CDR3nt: TGTGCCAGCAGCTGGGACAGGGAGCTGTTTTTT; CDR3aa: CASSWDRELFF
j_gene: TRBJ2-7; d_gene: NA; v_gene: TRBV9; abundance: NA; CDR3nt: TGTGCCAGCAGCCGTACAGGGCGTCCCTACGAGCAGTACTTC; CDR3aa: CASSRTGRPYEQYF
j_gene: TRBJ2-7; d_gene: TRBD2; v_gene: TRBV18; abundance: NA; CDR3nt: TGTGCCAGCTCACCAACAAGCGGGACCGGCGAGCAGTACTTC; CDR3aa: CASSPTSGTGEQYF
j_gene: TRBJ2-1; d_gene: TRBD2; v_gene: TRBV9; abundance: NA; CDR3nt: TGTGCCAGCAGCGGGACTAGCGGGCCGTACAATGAGCAGTTCTTC; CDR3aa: CASSGTSGPYNEQFF
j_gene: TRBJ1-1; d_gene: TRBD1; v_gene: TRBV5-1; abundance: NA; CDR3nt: TGCGCCAGCAGCTTGGACAGGGGAACGTCGGCTTTCTTT; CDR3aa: CASSLDRGTSAFF
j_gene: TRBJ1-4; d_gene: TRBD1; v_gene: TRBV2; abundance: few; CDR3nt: TGTGCCAGCAAGCCAGGGGGAGCCACTAATGAAAAACTGTTTTTT; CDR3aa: CASKPGGATNEKLFF
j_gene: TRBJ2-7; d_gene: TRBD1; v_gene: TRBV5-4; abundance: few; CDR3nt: TGTGCCAGCAGTGAAGGGGGCGCGTACGAGCAGTACTTC; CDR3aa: CASSEGGAYEQYF
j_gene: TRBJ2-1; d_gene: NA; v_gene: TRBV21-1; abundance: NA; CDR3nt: TGTGCCAGCAGCAAAGAAAGGGGGCGGGTAAGCTCCTACAATGAGCAGTTCTTC; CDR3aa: CASSKERGRVSSYNEQFF
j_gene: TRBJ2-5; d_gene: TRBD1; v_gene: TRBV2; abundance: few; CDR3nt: TGTGCCAGCCGCCACCGGGACAGACGTGAGACCCAGTACTTC; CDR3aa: CASRHRDRRETQYF
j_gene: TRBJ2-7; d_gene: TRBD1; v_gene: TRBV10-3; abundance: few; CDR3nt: TGTGCCATCAGTCGAGGACAGGAATCATACGAGCAGTACTTC; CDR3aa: CAISRGQESYEQYF
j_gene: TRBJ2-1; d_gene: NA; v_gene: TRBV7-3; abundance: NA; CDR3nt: TGTGCCAGCAGCTTATTGGTTTCGGGGGTGAGCTCCTACAATGAGCAGTTCTTC; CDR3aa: CASSLLVSGVSSYNEQFF
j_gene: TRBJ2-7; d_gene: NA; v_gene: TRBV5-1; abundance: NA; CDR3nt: TGCGCCAGCAGCTTGGGACCCGCGGAGAGAGAGCAGTACTTC; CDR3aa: CASSLGPAEREQYF
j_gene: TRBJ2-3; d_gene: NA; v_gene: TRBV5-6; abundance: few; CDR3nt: TGTGCCAGCAGCTGGCGCCGGGGAGTTATTGCAGATACGCAGTATTTT; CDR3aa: CASSWRRGVIADTQYF
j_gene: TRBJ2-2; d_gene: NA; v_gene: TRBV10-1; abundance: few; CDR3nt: TGCGCCAGCAAGTCGGGCACCGGGGAGCTGTTTTTT; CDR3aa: CASKSGTGELFF